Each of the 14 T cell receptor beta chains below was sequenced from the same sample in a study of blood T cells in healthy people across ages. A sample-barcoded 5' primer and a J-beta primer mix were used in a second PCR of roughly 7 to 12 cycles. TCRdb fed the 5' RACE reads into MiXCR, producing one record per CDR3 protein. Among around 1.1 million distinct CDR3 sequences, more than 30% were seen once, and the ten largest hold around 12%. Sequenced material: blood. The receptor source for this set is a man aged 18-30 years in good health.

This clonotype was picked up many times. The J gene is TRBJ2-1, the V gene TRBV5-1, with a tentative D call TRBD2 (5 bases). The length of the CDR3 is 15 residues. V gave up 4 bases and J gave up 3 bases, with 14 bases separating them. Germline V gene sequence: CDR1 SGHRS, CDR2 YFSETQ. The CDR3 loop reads CASSLEVGVYNEQFF. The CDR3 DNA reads TGCGCCAGCAGCCTAGAAGTGGGAGTCTACAATGAGCAGTTCTTC.

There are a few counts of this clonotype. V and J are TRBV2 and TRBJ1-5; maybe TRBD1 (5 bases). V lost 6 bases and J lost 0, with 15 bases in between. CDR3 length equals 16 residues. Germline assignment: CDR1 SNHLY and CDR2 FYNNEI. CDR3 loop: CASRPNSGFSNQPQHF. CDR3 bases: TGTGCCAGCAGGCCCAATTCAGGGTTTAGCAATCAGCCCCAGCATTTT. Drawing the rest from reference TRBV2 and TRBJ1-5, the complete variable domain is EPEVTQTPSHQVTQMGQEVILRCVPISNHLYFYWYRQILGQKVEFLVSFYNNEISEKSEIFDDQFSVERPDGSNFTLKIRSTKLEDSAMYFCASRPNSGFSNQPQHFGDGTRLSIL.

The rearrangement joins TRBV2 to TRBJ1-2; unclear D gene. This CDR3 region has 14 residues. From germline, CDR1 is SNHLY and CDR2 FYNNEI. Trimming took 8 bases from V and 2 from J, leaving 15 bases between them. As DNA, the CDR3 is TGTGCCAGCGCTAAGGACGGAATCAACTATGGCTACACCTTC. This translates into CASAKDGINYGYTF.

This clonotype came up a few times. CDR3 bases: TGCGCCAGCAGCCAAGATCAGCCCGATGAGACAGCGGGGTTCACAGATACGCAGTATTTT. This encodes CASSQDQPDETAGFTDTQYF. The rearrangement joins TRBV4-1 to TRBJ2-3, with 7 bases fitting TRBD2. Germline CDR1 is MGHRA and CDR2 is YSYEKL. CDR3 size: 20 residues. J was trimmed by 2 bases and V by 0 bases; bases with no gene match: 17.

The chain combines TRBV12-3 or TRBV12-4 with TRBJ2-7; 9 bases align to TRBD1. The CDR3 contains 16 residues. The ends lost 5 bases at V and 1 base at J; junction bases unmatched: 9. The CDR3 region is CASSPTPGQGSYEQYF. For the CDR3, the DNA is TGTGCCAGCAGTCCAACCCCGGGACAGGGTTCCTACGAGCAGTACTTC.

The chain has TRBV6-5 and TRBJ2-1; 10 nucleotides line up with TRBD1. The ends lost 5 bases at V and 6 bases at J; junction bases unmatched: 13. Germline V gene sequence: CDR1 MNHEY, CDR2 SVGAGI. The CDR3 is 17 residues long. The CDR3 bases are TGTGCCAGCAGTCCCCACCGACAGGGGGCGGTTGCCAATGAGCAGTTCTTC. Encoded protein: CASSPHRQGAVANEQFF.

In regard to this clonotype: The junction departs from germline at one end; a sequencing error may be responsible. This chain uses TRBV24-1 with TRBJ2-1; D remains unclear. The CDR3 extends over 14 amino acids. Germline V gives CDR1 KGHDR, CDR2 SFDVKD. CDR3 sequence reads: CTTSDGPSYNEQFF. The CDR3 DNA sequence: TGTACCACCAGTGATGGTCCTTCCTACAATGAGCAGTTCTTC.

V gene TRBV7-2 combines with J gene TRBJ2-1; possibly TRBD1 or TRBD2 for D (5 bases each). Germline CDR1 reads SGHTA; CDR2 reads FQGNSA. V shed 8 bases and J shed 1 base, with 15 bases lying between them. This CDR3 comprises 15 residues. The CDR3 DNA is TGTGCCAGCGGCGCAGGGAGTGGGTCCTACAATGAGCAGTTCTTC. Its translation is CASGAGSGSYNEQFF.

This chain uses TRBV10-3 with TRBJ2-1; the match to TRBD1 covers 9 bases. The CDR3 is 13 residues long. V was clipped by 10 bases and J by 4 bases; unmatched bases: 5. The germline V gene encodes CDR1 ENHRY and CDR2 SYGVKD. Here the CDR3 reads CASWTGVYNEQFF. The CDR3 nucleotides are TGTGCCAGCTGGACAGGGGTGTACAATGAGCAGTTCTTC.

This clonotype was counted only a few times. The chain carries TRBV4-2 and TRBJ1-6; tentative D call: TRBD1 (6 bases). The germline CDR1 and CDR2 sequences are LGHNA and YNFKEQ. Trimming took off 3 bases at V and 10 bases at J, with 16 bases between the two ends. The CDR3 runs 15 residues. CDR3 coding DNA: TGTGCCAGCAGCCAGCGAAACAGGGATGACTCACCCCTCCACTTT. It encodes CASSQRNRDDSPLHF.

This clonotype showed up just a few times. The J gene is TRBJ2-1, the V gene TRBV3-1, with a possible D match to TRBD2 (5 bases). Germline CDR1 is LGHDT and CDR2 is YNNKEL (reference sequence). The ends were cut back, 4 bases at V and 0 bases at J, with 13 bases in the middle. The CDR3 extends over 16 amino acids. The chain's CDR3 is CASSRVATTSYNEQFF. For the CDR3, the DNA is TGTGCCAGCAGCCGGGTAGCGACTACCTCCTACAATGAGCAGTTCTTC.

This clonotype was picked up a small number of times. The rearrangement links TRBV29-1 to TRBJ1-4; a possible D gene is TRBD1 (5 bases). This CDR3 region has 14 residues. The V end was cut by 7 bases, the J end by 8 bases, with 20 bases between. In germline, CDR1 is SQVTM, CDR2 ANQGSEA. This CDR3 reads CSASGPLGGEKLFF. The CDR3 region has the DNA TGCAGCGCCTCGGGACCCCTAGGAGGGGAAAAACTGTTTTTT.

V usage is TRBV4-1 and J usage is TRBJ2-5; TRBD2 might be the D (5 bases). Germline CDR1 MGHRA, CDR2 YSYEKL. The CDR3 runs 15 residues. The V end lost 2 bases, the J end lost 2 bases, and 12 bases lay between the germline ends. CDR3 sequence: CASSQLGLEQETQYF. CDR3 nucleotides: TGCGCCAGCAGCCAACTCGGACTCGAACAAGAGACCCAGTACTTC.

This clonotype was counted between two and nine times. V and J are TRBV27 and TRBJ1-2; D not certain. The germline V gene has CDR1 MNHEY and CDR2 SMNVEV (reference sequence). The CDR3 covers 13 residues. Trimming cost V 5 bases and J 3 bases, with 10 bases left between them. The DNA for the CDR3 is TGTGCCAGCAGTCCGGGAAAGCACTATGGCTACACCTTC. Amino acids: CASSPGKHYGYTF.